This is a list of T cell receptor beta chains from one sample in a study of PD-1 blockade in classical Hodgkin lymphoma. Here immunoSEQ multiplex PCR was the method, and the copy in TCRdb shows in-frame clones only, minus some. The sample carries fewer than 100,000 clones, about 93% recorded once. Sequencing was performed on peripheral blood mononuclear cells (PBMCs), taken before the fourth cycle of nivolumab. Receptors originate from a human donor with classical Hodgkin lymphoma. The CDR3 runs from the conserved cysteine through the conserved F or W. A D gene is named only where the DNA matches it firmly. Rows give clone size only sometimes, using once, few, many, or a class for an expanded clone.

V gene	CDR3 length	clone size	J gene	D gene	CDR3 protein	CDR3 DNA
TRBV27	16	few	TRBJ1-3	.	CASSLLYRESGNTIYF	TGTGCCAGCAGTTTACTTTACAGGGAATCTGGAAACACCATATATTTT
TRBV7-8	14	.	TRBJ2-2	TRBD1	CASSSGQGSGELFF	TGTGCCAGCAGCTCTGGACAGGGCTCCGGGGAGCTGTTTTTT
TRBV27	14	.	TRBJ2-1	.	CASSLVRRHNEQFF	TGTGCCAGCAGTCTTGTCCGACGCCACAATGAGCAGTTCTTC
TRBV10-1	13	.	TRBJ2-7	TRBD1	CASSSGTVYEQYF	TGCGCCAGCAGTTCCGGGACAGTTTACGAGCAGTACTTC
TRBV7-9	14	.	TRBJ2-3	TRBD1	CASLGQESTDTQYF	TGTGCCAGCCTGGGACAGGAAAGCACAGATACGCAGTATTTT
TRBV7-9	16	.	TRBJ1-1	TRBD1	CASSSPGQGLNTEAFF	TGTGCCAGCAGCTCACCGGGACAGGGACTGAACACTGAAGCTTTCTTT
TRBV7-9	14	.	TRBJ2-7	.	CASSLGGVAYEQYF	TGTGCCAGCAGCTTAGGAGGGGTGGCCTACGAGCAGTACTTC
TRBV25-1	14	.	TRBJ1-1	.	CASSDAGMNTEAFF	TGTGCCAGCAGTGACGCAGGAATGAACACTGAAGCTTTCTTT
TRBV5-6	14	once	TRBJ2-7	.	CASSLGGDFYEQYF	TGTGCCAGCAGCTTGGGAGGTGACTTCTACGAGCAGTACTTC
TRBV28	14	.	TRBJ1-4	TRBD1	CAILGGLTNEKLFF	TGTGCCATTCTAGGGGGCTTAACTAATGAAAAACTGTTTTTT
TRBV10-3	17	.	TRBJ2-1	TRBD2	CAISGGRTSGSYNEQFF	TGTGCCATCAGTGGTGGCAGGACTAGCGGGAGCTACAATGAGCAGTTCTTC
TRBV5-6	15	once	TRBJ1-1	.	CASSFGSGQGSEAFF	.
TRBV25-1	13	.	TRBJ2-7	TRBD1	CASRTTGQYEQYF	TGTGCCAGCAGAACGACAGGGCAGTACGAGCAGTACTTC
TRBV14	14	.	TRBJ2-5	TRBD1	CASTGQENQETQYF	TGTGCCAGCACCGGACAGGAGAACCAAGAGACCCAGTACTTC
TRBV6-5	16	.	TRBJ2-2	.	CASSYSMGQNTGELFF	TGTGCCAGCAGTTACTCGATGGGACAGAACACCGGGGAGCTGTTTTTT
TRBV29-1	15	.	TRBJ1-3	.	CSVDKSGSSGNTIYF	TGCAGCGTTGATAAGAGTGGCAGCTCTGGAAACACCATATATTTT
TRBV27	16	.	TRBJ2-4	.	CASSLFGAPAKNIQYF	TGTGCCAGCAGTTTATTCGGGGCCCCCGCCAAAAACATTCAGTACTTC
TRBV30	15	.	TRBJ2-2	TRBD2	CAWSPAGGGPGELFF	TGTGCCTGGAGTCCAGCGGGAGGGGGACCCGGGGAGCTGTTTTTT
TRBV19	14	.	TRBJ2-2	.	CASWPGPGPGELFF	TGTGCCAGCTGGCCCGGTCCGGGTCCCGGGGAGCTGTTTTTT
TRBV28	13	.	TRBJ1-4	.	CASNPHLKEKLFF	TGTGCCAGCAACCCCCATTTGAAGGAAAAACTGTTTTTT
TRBV6-1	17	.	TRBJ1-1	.	CASSEVPLGWTYTEAFF	TGTGCCAGCAGTGAAGTGCCCTTAGGTTGGACTTACACTGAAGCTTTCTTT
TRBV29-1	13	once	TRBJ2-2	TRBD1	CSVMDRGIGELFF	TGCAGCGTTATGGACAGGGGGATCGGGGAGCTGTTTTTT
TRBV6-5	14	.	TRBJ2-7	TRBD2	CASSRTSGTYEQYF	TGTGCCAGCAGCCGAACTAGCGGGACGTACGAGCAGTACTTC
TRBV5-4	12	.	TRBJ2-7	TRBD2	CASSDGGSEQYF	TGTGCCAGCAGCGACGGGGGGAGCGAGCAGTACTTC
TRBV2	14	.	TRBJ2-2	.	CASRSLGNTGELFF	TGTGCCAGCAGATCCCTAGGAAACACCGGGGAGCTGTTTTTT
TRBV7-8	16	.	TRBJ2-1	TRBD2	CASSLLTSGTSNEQFF	TGTGCCAGCAGCCTATTGACTAGCGGGACTTCCAATGAGCAGTTCTTC
TRBV18	17	.	TRBJ1-5	.	CASSPTVTGRTNQPQHF	TGTGCCAGCTCACCAACTGTTACGGGACGAACCAATCAGCCCCAGCATTTT
TRBV6-5	14	.	TRBJ2-7	.	CASSLRGQNYEQYF	TGTGCCAGCAGTCTCCGGGGCCAAAACTACGAGCAGTACTTC
TRBV6-5	15	.	TRBJ2-3	.	CASSYRQGRTDTQYF	TGTGCCAGCAGTTACCGCCAGGGGAGGACAGATACGCAGTATTTT
TRBV6-6	16	.	TRBJ2-1	.	CASSHVWQEGYNEQFF	TGTGCCAGCAGCCACGTCTGGCAGGAGGGTTACAATGAGCAGTTCTTC
TRBV19	15	.	TRBJ2-5	TRBD1	CASRRAGGASETQYF	TGTGCCAGTAGACGAGCAGGGGGCGCGAGCGAGACCCAGTACTTC
TRBV2	14	.	TRBJ2-7	.	CASSVPWQGVEQYF	TGTGCCAGCAGTGTTCCTTGGCAGGGAGTCGAGCAGTACTTC
TRBV7-6	15	.	TRBJ2-7	TRBD2	CASSGSGRSSYEQYF	TGTGCCAGCAGCGGAAGCGGGAGGAGCTCCTACGAGCAGTACTTC
TRBV5-4	17	.	TRBJ2-1	TRBD2	CASSSAQGLAGYNEQFF	TGTGCCAGCAGCTCCGCCCAGGGACTAGCCGGTTACAATGAGCAGTTCTTC
TRBV19	14	.	TRBJ2-7	TRBD1	CASSVRQGPYEQYF	TGTGCCAGTAGTGTGCGACAGGGACCCTACGAGCAGTACTTC
TRBV5-1	11	few	TRBJ2-7	.	CASSLAAEQYF	TGCGCCAGCAGCTTGGCGGCCGAGCAGTACTTC
TRBV6-1	13	.	TRBJ2-5	.	CASSVQAMQTQYF	TGTGCCAGCAGTGTTCAGGCGATGCAGACCCAGTACTTC
TRBV19	14	.	TRBJ2-3	.	CASSIGYSTDTQYF	TGTGCCAGTAGTATAGGCTACTCCACAGATACGCAGTATTTT
TRBV28	11	.	TRBJ2-7	.	CASSFGIEQYF	TGTGCCAGCAGTTTTGGTATCGAGCAGTACTTC
TRBV27	15	.	TRBJ1-5	.	CASSRTNAGNQPQHF	TGTGCCAGCAGCCGGACAAACGCGGGAAATCAGCCCCAGCATTTT
TRBV27	16	.	TRBJ2-1	.	CASSISGLGSYNEQFF	TGTGCCAGCAGCATCTCGGGACTGGGATCCTACAATGAGCAGTTCTTC
TRBV10-3	13	.	TRBJ2-3	TRBD2	CAVGTSGTDTQYF	TGTGCCGTCGGGACTAGCGGGACAGATACGCAGTATTTT
TRBV6-1	14	.	TRBJ2-3	.	CASSDSPWPDTQYF	TGTGCCAGCAGTGATTCTCCCTGGCCAGATACGCAGTATTTT
TRBV9	16	once	TRBJ2-2	TRBD2	CASSAGLAGVTGELFF	TGTGCCAGCAGCGCAGGACTAGCGGGAGTCACCGGGGAGCTGTTTTTT